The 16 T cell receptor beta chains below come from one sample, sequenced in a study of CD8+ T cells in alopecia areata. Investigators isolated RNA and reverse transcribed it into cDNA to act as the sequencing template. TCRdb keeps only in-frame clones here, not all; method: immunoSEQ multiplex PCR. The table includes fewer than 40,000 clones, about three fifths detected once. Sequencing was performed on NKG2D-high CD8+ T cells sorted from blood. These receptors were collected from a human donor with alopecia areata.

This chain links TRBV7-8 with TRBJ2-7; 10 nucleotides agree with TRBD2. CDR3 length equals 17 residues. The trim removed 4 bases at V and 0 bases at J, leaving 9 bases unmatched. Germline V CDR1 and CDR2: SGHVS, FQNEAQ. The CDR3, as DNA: TGTGCCAGCAGCTCGACGGGCACTAGCGGGATCTCCTACGAGCAGTACTTC. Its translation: CASSSTGTSGISYEQYF.

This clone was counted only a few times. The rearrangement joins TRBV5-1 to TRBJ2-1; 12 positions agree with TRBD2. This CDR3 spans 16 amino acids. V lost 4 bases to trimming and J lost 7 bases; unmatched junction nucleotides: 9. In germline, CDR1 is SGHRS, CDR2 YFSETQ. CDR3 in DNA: TGCGCCAGCAGCCAAGGACTAGCGGGGCTTCGGAATGAGCAGTTCTTC. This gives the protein CASSQGLAGLRNEQFF.

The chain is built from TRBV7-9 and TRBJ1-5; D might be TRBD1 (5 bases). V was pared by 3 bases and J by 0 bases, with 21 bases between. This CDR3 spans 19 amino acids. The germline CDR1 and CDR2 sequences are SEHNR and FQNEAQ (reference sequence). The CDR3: CASSFVPGGAVGSNQPQHF. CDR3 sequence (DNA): TGTGCCAGCAGCTTCGTTCCCGGAGGGGCGGTGGGTAGCAATCAGCCCCAGCATTTT.

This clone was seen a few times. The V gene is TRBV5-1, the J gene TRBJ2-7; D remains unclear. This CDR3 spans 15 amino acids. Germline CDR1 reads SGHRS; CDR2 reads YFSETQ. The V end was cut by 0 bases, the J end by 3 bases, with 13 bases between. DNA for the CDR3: TGCGCCAGCAGCTTGGGGACCTCCCCCCTCTACGAGCAGTACTTC. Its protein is CASSLGTSPLYEQYF. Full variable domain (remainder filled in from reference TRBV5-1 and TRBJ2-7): KAGVTQTPRYLIKTRGQQVTLSCSPISGHRSVSWYQQTPGQGLQFLFEYFSETQRNKGNFPGRFSGRQFSNSRSEMNVSTLELGDSALYLCASSLGTSPLYEQYFGPGTRLTVT.

The CDR3 nucleotides read TGCGCCAGCCTCCCGGGGTACAGACAGATAGGCACAGATACGCAGTATTTT. It codes for CASLPGYRQIGTDTQYF. The chain employs TRBV5-1 and TRBJ2-3; D possibly matches TRBD1 or TRBD2 (5 bases each). This CDR3 is built from 17 residues. Per the germline V gene, CDR1 is SGHRS and CDR2 is YFSETQ. The germline V and J ends were trimmed by 7 bases and 1 base, with 22 bases remaining between them.

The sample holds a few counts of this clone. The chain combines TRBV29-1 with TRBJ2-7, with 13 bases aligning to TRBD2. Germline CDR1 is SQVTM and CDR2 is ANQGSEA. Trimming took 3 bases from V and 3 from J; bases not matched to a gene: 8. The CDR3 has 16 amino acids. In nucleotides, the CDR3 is TGCAGCGTTGAGCCCGCGGGACTAGCGGGAAACTACGAGCAGTACTTC. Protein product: CSVEPAGLAGNYEQYF.

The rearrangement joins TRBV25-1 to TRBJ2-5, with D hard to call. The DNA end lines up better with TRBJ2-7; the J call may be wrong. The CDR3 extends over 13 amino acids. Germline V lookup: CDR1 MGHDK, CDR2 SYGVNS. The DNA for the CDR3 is TGTGCCAGCACCGGCAGTTACTCCTACGAGCAGTACTTC. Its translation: CASTGSYSYEQYF.

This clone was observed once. This chain's CDR3 is CASSQGTSGLSYNEQFF. As DNA, the CDR3 is TGCGCCAGCAGCCAAGGTACTAGCGGGCTCTCCTACAATGAGCAGTTCTTC. V usage is TRBV4-3 and J usage is TRBJ2-1, with 9 positions matching TRBD2. Per germline, CDR1 LGHNA and CDR2 YSLEER. The CDR3 covers 17 residues. V dropped 1 base and J dropped 0; count of bases not matched to a gene: 4.

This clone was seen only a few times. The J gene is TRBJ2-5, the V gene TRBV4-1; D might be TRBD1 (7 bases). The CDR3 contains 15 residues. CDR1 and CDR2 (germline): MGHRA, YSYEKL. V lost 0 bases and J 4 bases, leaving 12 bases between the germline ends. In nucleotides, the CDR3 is TGCGCCAGCAGCCAAGACAGGGGGGTGTCAGAGACCCAGTACTTC. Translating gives CASSQDRGVSETQYF.

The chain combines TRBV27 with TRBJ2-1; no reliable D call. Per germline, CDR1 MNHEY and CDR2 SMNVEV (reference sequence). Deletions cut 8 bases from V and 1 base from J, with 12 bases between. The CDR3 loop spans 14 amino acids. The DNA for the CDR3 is TGTGCCAGCGGGTTTTTGAATTCCTACAATGAGCAGTTCTTC. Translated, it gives CASGFLNSYNEQFF.

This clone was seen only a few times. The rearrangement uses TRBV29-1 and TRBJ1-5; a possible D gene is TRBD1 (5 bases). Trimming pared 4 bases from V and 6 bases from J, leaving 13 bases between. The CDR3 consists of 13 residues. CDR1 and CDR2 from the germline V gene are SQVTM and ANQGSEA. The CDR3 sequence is CSVASGTGQPQHF. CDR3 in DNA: TGCAGCGTTGCTTCAGGGACCGGTCAGCCCCAGCATTTT.

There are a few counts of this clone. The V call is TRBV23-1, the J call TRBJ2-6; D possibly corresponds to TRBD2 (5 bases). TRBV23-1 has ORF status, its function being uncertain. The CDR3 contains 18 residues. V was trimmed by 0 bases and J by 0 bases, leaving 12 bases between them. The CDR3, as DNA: TGCGCCAGCAGTCAATCGGTTCGAGGGTTCTCTGGGGCCAACGTCCTGACTTTC. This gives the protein CASSQSVRGFSGANVLTF.

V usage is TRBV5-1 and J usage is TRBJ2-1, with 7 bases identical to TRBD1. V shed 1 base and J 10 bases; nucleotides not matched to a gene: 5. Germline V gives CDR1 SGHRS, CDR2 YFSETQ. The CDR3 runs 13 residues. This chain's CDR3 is CASSLSTGREQFF. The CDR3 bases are TGCGCCAGCAGCTTGTCGACAGGGCGGGAGCAGTTCTTC.

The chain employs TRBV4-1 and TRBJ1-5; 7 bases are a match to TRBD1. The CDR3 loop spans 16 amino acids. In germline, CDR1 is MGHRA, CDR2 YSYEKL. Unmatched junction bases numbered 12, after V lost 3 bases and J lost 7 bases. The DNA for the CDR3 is TGCGCCAGCAGCCAGTTTGGGAACAGGGGTAGGCAGCCCCAGCATTTT. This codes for CASSQFGNRGRQPQHF.

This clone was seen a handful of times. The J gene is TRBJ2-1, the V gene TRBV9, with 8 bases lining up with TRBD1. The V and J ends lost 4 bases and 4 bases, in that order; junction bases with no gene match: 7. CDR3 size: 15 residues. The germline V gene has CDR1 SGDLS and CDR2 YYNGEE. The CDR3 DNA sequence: TGTGCCAGCAGCCCCGGACAGGGAATATACAATGAGCAGTTCTTC. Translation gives CASSPGQGIYNEQFF.

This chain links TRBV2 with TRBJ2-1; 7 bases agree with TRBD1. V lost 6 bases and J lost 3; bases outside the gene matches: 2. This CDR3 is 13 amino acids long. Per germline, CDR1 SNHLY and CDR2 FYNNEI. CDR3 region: CASSGQVYNEQFF. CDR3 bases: TGTGCCAGCAGCGGACAGGTCTACAATGAGCAGTTCTTC.